Listed below are T cell receptor beta chains from one sample, sequenced in a study of monozygotic twins with inflammatory bowel disease. TCRdb reworked the 5' RACE reads into one entry per CDR3 protein, no DNA. The sample is made up of some 90,000 distinct CDR3 sequences, and the top ten hold around 6.8% of it. Material for sequencing was blood. The origin of the receptors is a human donor with ulcerative colitis or Crohn's disease, or a healthy co-twin of an affected twin (not recorded which). Both conserved end residues are part of each CDR3. Each record gives: V gene, J gene, CDR3 protein.

>TRBV5-1|TRBJ2-1
CASSPGFDNEQFF
>TRBV24-1|TRBJ2-5
CATSDAPPEQETQYF
>TRBV18|TRBJ1-2
CASSPDRAGHGYTF
>TRBV14|TRBJ1-1
CASSLWQGGTEAFF
>TRBV12-3/TRBV12-4|TRBJ2-6
CASRPEGFSSGANVLTF
>TRBV20-1|TRBJ1-6
CSAKQSSRDRTIF
>TRBV4-2|TRBJ2-7
CASSQGDIYEQYF
>TRBV7-8|TRBJ2-7
CASSSRLGHEQYF
>TRBV21-1|TRBJ2-4
CASSKGGQAKNIQYF
>TRBV12-3/TRBV12-4|TRBJ1-1
CASSFWGRHAEAFF
>TRBV4-2|TRBJ1-3
CASSQGTGTDTIYF
>TRBV2|TRBJ2-3
CASSKAWAHSAGGPDTQYF
>TRBV10-3|TRBJ1-3
CASGTGSAGNTIYF
>TRBV20-1|TRBJ2-5
CSASSGGALETQYF
>TRBV5-1|TRBJ1-6
CASSLGQVDSPLHF
>TRBV7-9|TRBJ2-5
CASSHDRGGETQYF
>TRBV19|TRBJ1-1
CASSPGHLNTEAFF
>TRBV11-3|TRBJ2-1
CASSPRQGARVF
>TRBV7-3|TRBJ2-3
CASSPGASTDTQYF
>TRBV7-2|TRBJ2-2
CASSLVQAPSTGELFF
>TRBV3-1|TRBJ2-7
CASSQDQYEQYF
>TRBV9|TRBJ1-2
CASNLGQGRSGYTF
>TRBV10-3|TRBJ1-1
CAISVGTRGNTEAFF
>TRBV20-1|TRBJ1-3
CSATRDLIPGNTIYF
>TRBV29-1|TRBJ2-1
CTALGSPYNEQFF
>TRBV6-1|TRBJ2-4
CARTETNPGDIQYF
>TRBV28|TRBJ1-1
CATGGQGSPEAFF
>TRBV5-6|TRBJ2-3
CASSLVGPQYF
>TRBV7-9|TRBJ2-2
CAPGTSGPESGELFF
>TRBV3-1|TRBJ1-3
CASSPGAGNTIYF
>TRBV5-1|TRBJ1-1
CASSLQGLEAFF
>TRBV5-6|TRBJ1-6
CASSLASPGAYNSPLHF
>TRBV5-1|TRBJ1-4
CASSTPGGNEKLFF
>TRBV20-1|TRBJ1-2
CSARASYGYTF
>TRBV15|TRBJ2-3
CATSRDSQRGDLRNTQYF
>TRBV19|TRBJ1-5
CASRRTGVNQPQHF
>TRBV27|TRBJ1-4
CASSPPGLTNEKLFF
>TRBV7-9|TRBJ1-5
CASSRQGARPQHF
>TRBV28|TRBJ2-1
CASLAGGPYNEQFF
>TRBV18|TRBJ1-1
CASSPARYREAFF
>TRBV20-1|TRBJ2-1
CSAHTSGVGYNEQFF
>TRBV6-6|TRBJ1-4
CASSWRGSNEKLFF
>TRBV10-3|TRBJ1-1
CAIQSRGGGTEAFF
>TRBV5-8|TRBJ2-1
CASSRLGASYNEQFF
>TRBV7-2|TRBJ2-2
CASSHLPLPNTGELFF
>TRBV4-1|TRBJ2-5
CASSQGGVQETQYF
>TRBV7-7|TRBJ2-2
CASSLGSRTGELFF
>TRBV5-1|TRBJ1-2
CASSPSDPYGYTF
>TRBV19|TRBJ1-5
CASSSLQGPQHF
>TRBV12-3/TRBV12-4|TRBJ2-5
CASSPGATETQYF
>TRBV5-5|TRBJ2-7
CASSFPDGFSYEQYF